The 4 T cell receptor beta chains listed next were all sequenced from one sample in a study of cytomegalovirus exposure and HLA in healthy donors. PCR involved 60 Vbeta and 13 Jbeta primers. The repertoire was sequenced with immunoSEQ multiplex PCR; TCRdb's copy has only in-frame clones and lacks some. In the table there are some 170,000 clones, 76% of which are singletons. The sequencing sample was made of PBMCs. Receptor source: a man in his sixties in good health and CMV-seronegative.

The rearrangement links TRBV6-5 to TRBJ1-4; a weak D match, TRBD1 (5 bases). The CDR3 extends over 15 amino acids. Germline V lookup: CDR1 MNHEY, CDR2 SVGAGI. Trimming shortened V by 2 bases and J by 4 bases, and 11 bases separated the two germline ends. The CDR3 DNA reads TGTGCCAGCAGTTACGATGCAGGGCTTAATGAAAAACTGTTTTTT. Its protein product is CASSYDAGLNEKLFF.

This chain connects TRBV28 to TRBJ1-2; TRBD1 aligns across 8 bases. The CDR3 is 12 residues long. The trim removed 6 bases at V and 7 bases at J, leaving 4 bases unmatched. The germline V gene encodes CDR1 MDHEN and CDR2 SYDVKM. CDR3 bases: TGTGCCAGCAGCACCGGGACAGGTGGCTACACCTTC. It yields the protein CASSTGTGGYTF.

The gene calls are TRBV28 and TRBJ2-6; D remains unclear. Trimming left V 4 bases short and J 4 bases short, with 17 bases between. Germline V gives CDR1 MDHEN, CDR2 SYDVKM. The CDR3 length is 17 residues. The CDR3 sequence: CASSSPADSVGANVLTF. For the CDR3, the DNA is TGTGCCAGCAGTTCCCCCGCGGATTCGGTAGGGGCCAACGTCCTGACTTTC. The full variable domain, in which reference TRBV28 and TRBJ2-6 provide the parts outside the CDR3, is DVKVTQSSRYLVKRTGEKVFLECVQDMDHENMFWYRQDPGLGLRLIYFSYDVKMKEKGDIPEGYSVSREKKERFSLILESASTNQTSMYLCASSSPADSVGANVLTFGAGSRLTVL.

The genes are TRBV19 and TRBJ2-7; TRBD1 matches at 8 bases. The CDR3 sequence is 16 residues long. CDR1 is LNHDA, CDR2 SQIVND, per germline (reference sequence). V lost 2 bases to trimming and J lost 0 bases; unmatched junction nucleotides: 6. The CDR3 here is CASSIRTGTLSYEQYF. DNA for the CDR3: TGTGCCAGTAGTATACGGACAGGGACTCTCTCCTACGAGCAGTACTTC. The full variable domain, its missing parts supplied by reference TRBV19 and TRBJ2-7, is DGGITQSPKYLFRKEGQNVTLSCEQNLNHDAMYWYRQDPGQGLRLIYYSQIVNDFQKGDIAEGYSVSREKKESFPLTVTSAQKNPTAFYLCASSIRTGTLSYEQYFGPGTRLTVT.